A selection of T cell receptor beta chains follows, all from one sample in a study of shared clonotypes between healthy human individuals. TCRdb's copy holds only in-frame clones and misses some; the assay was immunoSEQ multiplex PCR. The sample includes fewer than 1 million clones, around 96% of them seen just once. The sample taken for sequencing was naive CD8+ T cells sorted from blood. The receptor set was obtained from a man between 25 and 39 years old in good health. CDR3s include the opening cysteine and the closing phenylalanine or tryptophan. The order of the fields is D gene, J gene, clone size, V gene, CDR3 protein, CDR3 DNA. D genes are given only for firm matches. Rows give clone size only sometimes, using once, few, many, or a class for an expanded clone.

. TRBJ2-7 . TRBV11-2 CASSLEAAPSYEQYF TGTGCCAGCAGCTTAGAGGCAGCTCCCTCCTACGAGCAGTACTTC
TRBD2 TRBJ2-1 . TRBV7-9 CASSLEYGLAGDPYNEQFF TGTGCCAGCAGCTTAGAGTACGGACTAGCGGGAGATCCCTACAATGAGCAGTTCTTC
TRBD1 TRBJ2-3 . TRBV5-4 CASSLTGTGTSVTQYF TGTGCCAGCAGCTTAACCGGGACAGGGACTTCAGTTACGCAGTATTTT
. TRBJ2-7 . TRBV5-1 CASSLGQVEQYF TGCGCCAGCAGCTTGGGCCAGGTCGAGCAGTACTTC
. TRBJ2-1 once TRBV7-9 CASSRGNEQFF TGTGCCAGCAGCCGGGGGAATGAGCAGTTCTTC
. TRBJ2-7 . TRBV2 CASSDPLYEQYF TGTGCCAGCAGTGATCCCCTCTACGAGCAGTACTTC
. TRBJ2-7 . TRBV27 CASSFAGYWYEQYF TGTGCCAGCAGTTTTGCGGGTTACTGGTACGAGCAGTACTTC
TRBD2 TRBJ2-1 . TRBV6-5 CASSYGAAGGEQFF TGTGCCAGCAGTTACGGGGCGGCGGGAGGTGAGCAGTTCTTC
. TRBJ2-2 . TRBV6-5 CASSHHGELFF TGTGCCAGCAGCCACCACGGGGAGCTGTTTTTT
. TRBJ1-1 . TRBV7-8 CASSLAGLTEAFF TGTGCCAGCAGCTTAGCAGGGCTGACTGAAGCTTTCTTT
. TRBJ1-2 . TRBV19 CASSPSYDNYGYTF TGTGCCAGTAGTCCGAGTTACGATAACTATGGCTACACCTTC
TRBD2 TRBJ2-5 . TRBV11-2 CASSLVLTSSQETQYF TGTGCCAGCAGCTTAGTGTTGACTAGCAGTCAAGAGACCCAGTACTTC
. TRBJ2-1 . TRBV6-1 CASSEGRALYNEQFF TGTGCCAGCAGTGAAGGCAGGGCCCTATACAATGAGCAGTTCTTC
. TRBJ1-1 . TRBV7-9 CASSLIRANTEAFF TGTGCCAGCAGCCTTATCAGGGCAAACACTGAAGCTTTCTTT
. TRBJ1-5 . TRBV19 CASSIVGTQHF TGTGCCAGTAGTATAGTCGGGACCCAGCATTTT
TRBD2 TRBJ2-7 . TRBV9 CASGEGLAGDEQYF TGTGCCAGCGGAGAGGGACTAGCGGGAGACGAGCAGTACTTC
. TRBJ2-7 . TRBV7-9 CASSSGLLPYEQYF TGTGCCAGCAGCTCGGGACTCCTCCCCTACGAGCAGTACTTC
TRBD2 TRBJ2-3 . TRBV7-9 CASSFTSGSTDTQYF TGTGCCAGCAGCTTCACTAGCGGCAGCACAGATACGCAGTATTTT
. TRBJ2-7 few TRBV5-1 CASSLDVVDEQYF TGCGCCAGCAGCTTGGATGTGGTGGACGAGCAGTACTTC
TRBD1 TRBJ2-5 . TRBV27 CASSTGQGWDPETQYF TGTGCCAGCAGCACCGGACAGGGTTGGGACCCAGAGACCCAGTACTTC
. TRBJ2-7 . TRBV27 CASSWAATYEQYF TGTGCCAGCAGTTGGGCGGCGACCTACGAGCAGTACTTC
. TRBJ1-5 . TRBV7-9 CASSPTGHNQPQHF TGTGCCAGCAGCCCAACAGGGCACAATCAGCCCCAGCATTTT
. TRBJ2-3 . TRBV7-6 CASSLGLGTDTQYF TGTGCCAGCAGCTTAGGACTAGGGACAGATACGCAGTATTTT
. TRBJ2-7 . TRBV28 CASSKLGTSTSYEQYF TGTGCCAGCAGTAAACTCGGGACATCGACATCCTACGAGCAGTACTTC
TRBD1 TRBJ1-5 . TRBV27 CASSTRDRGNQPQHF TGTGCCAGCAGTACCAGAGACAGGGGGAATCAGCCCCAGCATTTT
TRBD1 TRBJ1-2 . TRBV7-9 CASSLEGTEPYGYTF TGTGCCAGCAGCTTAGAAGGGACAGAGCCCTATGGCTACACCTTC
. TRBJ1-1 . TRBV10-2 CASSESGANTEAFF TGCGCCAGCAGTGAGTCCGGGGCGAACACTGAAGCTTTCTTT
TRBD1 TRBJ2-7 . TRBV4-1 CASSSGQGYEQYF TGCGCCAGCAGCTCGGGACAGGGTTACGAGCAGTACTTC
. TRBJ2-1 . TRBV5-6 CASSPGSIPNEQFF TGTGCCAGCAGCCCCGGGTCTATTCCGAATGAGCAGTTCTTC
. TRBJ2-3 . TRBV27 CASRTGLTDTQYF TGTGCCAGCAGAACCGGGTTGACGGATACGCAGTATTTT
. TRBJ1-1 . TRBV5-1 CASSPHEDPLNTEAFF TGCGCCAGCAGCCCTCACGAGGATCCCCTGAACACTGAAGCTTTCTTT
TRBD1 TRBJ2-2 . TRBV7-9 CASSPLGQGYTGELFF TGTGCCAGCAGCCCCCTGGGACAGGGCTACACCGGGGAGCTGTTTTTT
TRBD1 TRBJ1-5 . TRBV6-1 CASSGSGGNQPQHF TGTGCCAGCAGTGGGTCAGGGGGGAATCAGCCCCAGCATTTT
TRBD2 TRBJ2-1 . TRBV19 CASSISGSVYNEQFF TGTGCCAGTAGTATTAGCGGGAGCGTATACAATGAGCAGTTCTTC
TRBD2 TRBJ2-1 . TRBV7-8 CASRLSGRADNEQFF TGTGCCAGCAGACTTAGCGGGAGGGCCGACAATGAGCAGTTCTTC
. TRBJ2-1 . TRBV11-2 CASTALSHEQFF TGTGCCTCAACCGCCCTGAGCCATGAGCAGTTCTTC
TRBD1 TRBJ1-3 . TRBV5-5 CASSQTTQDRVSGNTIYF TGTGCCAGCAGCCAAACTACGCAGGACAGGGTCTCTGGAAACACCATATATTTT
TRBD2 TRBJ2-1 . TRBV6-5 CASSPSGNEQFF TGTGCCAGCAGCCCTAGCGGCAATGAGCAGTTCTTC
TRBD2 TRBJ2-7 . TRBV4-2 CASSQAVILREFDEQYF TGTGCCAGCAGCCAAGCGGTTATATTGCGGGAGTTCGACGAGCAGTACTTC
. TRBJ1-2 . TRBV4-1 CASSQAGFNYGYTF TGCGCCAGCAGCCAAGCAGGGTTTAACTATGGCTACACCTTC